This T cell receptor (beta chain) was identified during a study of radiotherapy plus CTLA-4 blockade in lung cancer. Study-wide background: Objective responses occurred in roughly 20% of patients; around 30% had disease control. Whole-study findings and limits: TCR clones of tumor origin grew in blood after radiotherapy plus ipilimumab. Reportedly, early blood T cell clone dynamics best predicted response, with interferon-beta.

The CDR3 sequence is 15 residues long. The germline gives CDR1 MDHEN, CDR2 SYDVKM. Trimming removed 1 base from V and 1 base from J, with 8 bases in between. Those patients who had chemo-refractory metastatic non-small-cell lung cancer were given focal radiation along with CTLA-4 blockade through ipilimumab. As to this clone: What it recognizes is unknown.

Libraries were prepared by immunoSEQ multiplex PCR; TCRdb keeps only in-frame clonotypes and omits some of them. The repertoire includes around 31,000 clones, 70% to 80% of them detected once, and 6.5% to 9.5% sits in the top ten. Sequences were derived from peripheral blood, sampled from a patient treated with radiotherapy plus ipilimumab. This TCR was sampled from a human donor with non-small cell lung cancer who had stable disease on radiotherapy plus ipilimumab. The chain has TRBV28 and TRBJ2-4, with TRBD1 as a possible D gene (5 bases). CDR3: CASSLYRTAKNIQYF. In nucleotides, the CDR3 is TGTGCCAGCAGTTTATACAGGACGGCCAAAAACATTCAGTACTTC.